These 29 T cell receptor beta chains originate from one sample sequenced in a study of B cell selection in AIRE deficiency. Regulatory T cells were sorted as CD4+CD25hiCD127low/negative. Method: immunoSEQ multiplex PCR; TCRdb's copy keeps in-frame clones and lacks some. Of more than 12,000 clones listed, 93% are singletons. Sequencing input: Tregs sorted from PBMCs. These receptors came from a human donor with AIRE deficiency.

Here the CDR3 reads CASSLRLAGAYNEQFF. In DNA, the CDR3 is TGTGCCAGCTCACTTAGACTAGCGGGAGCGTACAATGAGCAGTTCTTC. The chain is built from TRBV18 and TRBJ2-1, with 12 bases identical to TRBD2. The CDR3 contains 16 residues. V gave up 4 bases and J gave up 4 bases; unmatched junction bases: 5. CDR1 is KGHSH, CDR2 LQKENI, per germline.

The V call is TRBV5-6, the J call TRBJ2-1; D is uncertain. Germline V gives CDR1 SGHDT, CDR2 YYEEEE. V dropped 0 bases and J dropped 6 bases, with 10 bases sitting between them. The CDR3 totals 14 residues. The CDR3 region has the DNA TGTGCCAGCAGCTTGGCCGGAGTCAGCAATGAGCAGTTCTTC. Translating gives CASSLAGVSNEQFF.

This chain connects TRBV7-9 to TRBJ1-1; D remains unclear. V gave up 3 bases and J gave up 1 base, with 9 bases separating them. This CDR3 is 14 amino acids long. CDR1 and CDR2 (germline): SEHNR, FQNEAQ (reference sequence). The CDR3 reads CASSLMSANTEAFF. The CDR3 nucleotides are TGTGCCAGCAGCTTGATGTCAGCGAACACTGAAGCTTTCTTT.

The CDR3 region has the DNA TGTGCCTATGAGAATTCACCCCTCCACTTT. Encoded protein: CAYENSPLHF. The rearrangement links TRBV30 to TRBJ1-6; D is unresolved. The CDR3 runs 10 residues. Germline-derived CDR1 and CDR2 are GTSNPN and SVGIG (reference sequence). The V end was cut by 7 bases, the J end by 7 bases, with 5 bases between. Complete variable domain (other parts from reference TRBV30 and TRBJ1-6): SQTIHQWPATLVQPVGSPLSLECTVEGTSNPNLYWYRQAAGRGLQLLFYSVGIGQISSEVPQNLSASRPQDRQFILSSKKLLLSDSGFYLCAYENSPLHFGNGTRLTVT.

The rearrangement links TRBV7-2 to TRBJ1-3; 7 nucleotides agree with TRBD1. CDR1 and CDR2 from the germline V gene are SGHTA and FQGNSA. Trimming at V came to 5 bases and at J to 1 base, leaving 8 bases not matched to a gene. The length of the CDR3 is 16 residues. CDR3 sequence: CASSRRTGGSGNTIYF. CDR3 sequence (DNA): TGTGCCAGCAGCCGACGGACAGGCGGGTCTGGAAACACCATATATTTT.

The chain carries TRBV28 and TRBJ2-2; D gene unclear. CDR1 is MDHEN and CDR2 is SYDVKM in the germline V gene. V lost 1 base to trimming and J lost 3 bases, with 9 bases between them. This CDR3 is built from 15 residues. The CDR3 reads CASSLLDRYTGELFF. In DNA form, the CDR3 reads TGTGCCAGCAGTTTATTAGATAGGTACACCGGGGAGCTGTTTTTT.

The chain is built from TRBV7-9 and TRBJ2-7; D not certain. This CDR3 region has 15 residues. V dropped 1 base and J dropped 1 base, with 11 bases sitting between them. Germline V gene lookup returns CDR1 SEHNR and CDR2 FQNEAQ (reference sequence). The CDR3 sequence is CASSLDLGTSYEQYF. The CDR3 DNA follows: TGTGCCAGCAGCTTAGACTTGGGTACTTCCTACGAGCAGTACTTC.

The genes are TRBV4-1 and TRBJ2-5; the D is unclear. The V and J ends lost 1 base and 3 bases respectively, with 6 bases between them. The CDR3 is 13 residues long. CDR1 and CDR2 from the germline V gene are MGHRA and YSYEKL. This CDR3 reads CASSQGPKETQYF. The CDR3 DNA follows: TGCGCCAGCAGCCAAGGGCCAAAAGAGACCCAGTACTTC.

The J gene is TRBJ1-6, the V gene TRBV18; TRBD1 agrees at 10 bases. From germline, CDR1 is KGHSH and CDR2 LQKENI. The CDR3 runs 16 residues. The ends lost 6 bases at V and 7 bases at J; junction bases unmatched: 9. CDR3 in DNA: TGTGCCAGCTCGCGAGGCGAGGGACAGGGGAATTCACCCCTCCACTTT. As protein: CASSRGEGQGNSPLHF.

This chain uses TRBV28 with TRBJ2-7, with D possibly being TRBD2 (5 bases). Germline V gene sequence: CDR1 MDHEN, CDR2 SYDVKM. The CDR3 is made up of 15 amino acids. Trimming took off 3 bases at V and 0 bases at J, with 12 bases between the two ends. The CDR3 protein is CASSFRGPPSYEQYF. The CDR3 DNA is TGTGCCAGCAGTTTTCGCGGGCCCCCCTCCTACGAGCAGTACTTC.

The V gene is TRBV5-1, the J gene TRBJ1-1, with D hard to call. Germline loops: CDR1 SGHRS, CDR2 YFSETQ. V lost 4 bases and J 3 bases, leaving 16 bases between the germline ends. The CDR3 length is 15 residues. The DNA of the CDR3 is TGCGCCAGCAGCGCCCACGGAGTCCCAGACACTGAAGCTTTCTTT. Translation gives CASSAHGVPDTEAFF.

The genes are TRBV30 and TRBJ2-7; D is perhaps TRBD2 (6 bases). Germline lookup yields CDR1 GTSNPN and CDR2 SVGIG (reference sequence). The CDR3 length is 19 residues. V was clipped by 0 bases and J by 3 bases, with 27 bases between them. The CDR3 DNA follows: TGTGCCTGGAGTGTTCCAGTCGAGGCCCCGGGGTGGGGGGTCTACGAGCAGTACTTC. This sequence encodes CAWSVPVEAPGWGVYEQYF. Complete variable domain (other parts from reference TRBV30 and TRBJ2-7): SQTIHQWPATLVQPVGSPLSLECTVEGTSNPNLYWYRQAAGRGLQLLFYSVGIGQISSEVPQNLSASRPQDRQFILSSKKLLLSDSGFYLCAWSVPVEAPGWGVYEQYFGPGTRLTVT.

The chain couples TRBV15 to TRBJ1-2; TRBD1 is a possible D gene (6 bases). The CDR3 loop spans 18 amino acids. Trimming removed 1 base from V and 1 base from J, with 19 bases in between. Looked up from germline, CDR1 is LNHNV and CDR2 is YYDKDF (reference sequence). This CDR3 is CATSRASGEGRNNYGYTF. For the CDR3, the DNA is TGTGCCACCAGCAGAGCTTCAGGGGAGGGGAGAAATAACTATGGCTACACCTTC.

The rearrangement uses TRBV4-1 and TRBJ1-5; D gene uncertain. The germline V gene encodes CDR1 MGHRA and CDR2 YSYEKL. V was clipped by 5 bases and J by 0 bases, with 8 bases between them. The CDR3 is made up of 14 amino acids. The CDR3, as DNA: TGCGCCAGCAGCTCCGACGGTAGCAATCAGCCCCAGCATTTT. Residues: CASSSDGSNQPQHF.

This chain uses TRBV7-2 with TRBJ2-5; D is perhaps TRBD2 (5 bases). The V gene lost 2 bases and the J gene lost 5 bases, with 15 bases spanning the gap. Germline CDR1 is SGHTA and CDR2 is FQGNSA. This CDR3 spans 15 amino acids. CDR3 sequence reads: CASSLSSGSGETQYF. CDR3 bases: TGTGCCAGCAGCTTAAGCTCGGGGTCGGGGGAGACCCAGTACTTC. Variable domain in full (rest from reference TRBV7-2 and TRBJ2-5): GAGVSQSPSNKVTEKGKDVELRCDPISGHTALYWYRQSLGQGLEFLIYFQGNSAPDKSGLPSDRFSAERTGGSVSTLTIQRTQQEDSAVYLCASSLSSGSGETQYFGPGTRLLVL.

The CDR3 region is CASSTRQGWDTEAFF. CDR3 sequence (DNA): TGTGCCAGCAGCACCCGACAGGGTTGGGACACTGAAGCTTTCTTT. V is TRBV11-2 and J is TRBJ1-1; 7 bases agree with TRBD1. Germline loops: CDR1 SGHAT, CDR2 FQNNGV. The CDR3 extends over 15 amino acids. V dropped 5 bases and J dropped 3; count of bases not matched to a gene: 9.

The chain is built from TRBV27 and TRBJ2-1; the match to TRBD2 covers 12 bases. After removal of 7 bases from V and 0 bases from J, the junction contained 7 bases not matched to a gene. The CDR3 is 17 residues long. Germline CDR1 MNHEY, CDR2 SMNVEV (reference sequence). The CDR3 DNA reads TGTGCCAGCATTCCTAGCGGGAGGGCCCGCTCCTACAATGAGCAGTTCTTC. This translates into CASIPSGRARSYNEQFF.

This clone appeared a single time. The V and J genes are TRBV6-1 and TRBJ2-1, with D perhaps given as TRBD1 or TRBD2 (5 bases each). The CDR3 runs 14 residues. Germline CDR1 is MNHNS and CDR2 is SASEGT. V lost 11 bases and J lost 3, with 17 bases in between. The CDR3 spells CAGSGGVGYNEQFF. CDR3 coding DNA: TGTGCCGGGTCTGGGGGAGTCGGCTACAATGAGCAGTTCTTC.

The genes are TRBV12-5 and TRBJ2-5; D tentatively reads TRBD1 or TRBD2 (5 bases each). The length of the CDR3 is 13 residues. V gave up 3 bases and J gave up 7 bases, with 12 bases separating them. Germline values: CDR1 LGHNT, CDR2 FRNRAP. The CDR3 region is CASGFGIGGTQYF. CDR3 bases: TGTGCTAGTGGTTTTGGAATTGGGGGGACCCAGTACTTC.

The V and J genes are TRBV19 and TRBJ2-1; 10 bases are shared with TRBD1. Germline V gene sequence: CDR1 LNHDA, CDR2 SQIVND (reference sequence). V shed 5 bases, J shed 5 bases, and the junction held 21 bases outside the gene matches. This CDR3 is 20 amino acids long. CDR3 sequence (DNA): TGTGCCAGTAGTGTGGCCGGGACAGGGGTAGGTCTCCCAAAAGACAATGAGCAGTTCTTC. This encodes CASSVAGTGVGLPKDNEQFF. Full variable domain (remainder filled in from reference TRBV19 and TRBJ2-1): DGGITQSPKYLFRKEGQNVTLSCEQNLNHDAMYWYRQDPGQGLRLIYYSQIVNDFQKGDIAEGYSVSREKKESFPLTVTSAQKNPTAFYLCASSVAGTGVGLPKDNEQFFGPGTRLTVL.

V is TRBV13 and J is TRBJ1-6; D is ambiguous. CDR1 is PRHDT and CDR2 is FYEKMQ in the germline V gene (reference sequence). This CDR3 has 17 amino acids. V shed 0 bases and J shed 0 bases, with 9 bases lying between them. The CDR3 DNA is TGTGCCAGCAGCTTAGGGCCCCTGGTCTCCTATAATTCACCCCTCCACTTT. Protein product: CASSLGPLVSYNSPLHF.

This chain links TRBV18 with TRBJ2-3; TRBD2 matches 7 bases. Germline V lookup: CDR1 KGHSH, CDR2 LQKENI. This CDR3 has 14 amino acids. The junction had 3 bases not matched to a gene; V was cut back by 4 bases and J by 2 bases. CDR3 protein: CASSLAGFTDTQYF. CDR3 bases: TGTGCCAGCTCACTAGCGGGTTTCACAGATACGCAGTATTTT.

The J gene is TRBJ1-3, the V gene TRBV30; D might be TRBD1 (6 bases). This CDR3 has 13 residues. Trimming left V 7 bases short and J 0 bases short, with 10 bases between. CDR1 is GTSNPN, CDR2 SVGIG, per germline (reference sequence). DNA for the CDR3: TGTGCCTTCAGGGGACCCTCTGGAAACACCATATATTTT. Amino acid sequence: CAFRGPSGNTIYF. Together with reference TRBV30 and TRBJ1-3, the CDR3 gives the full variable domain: SQTIHQWPATLVQPVGSPLSLECTVEGTSNPNLYWYRQAAGRGLQLLFYSVGIGQISSEVPQNLSASRPQDRQFILSSKKLLLSDSGFYLCAFRGPSGNTIYFGEGSWLTVV.

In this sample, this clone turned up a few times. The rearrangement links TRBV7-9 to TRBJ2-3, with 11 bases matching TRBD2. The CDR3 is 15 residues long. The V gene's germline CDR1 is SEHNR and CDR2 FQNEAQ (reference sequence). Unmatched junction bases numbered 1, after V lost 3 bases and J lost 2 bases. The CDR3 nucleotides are TGTGCCAGCAGCTTGACTAGCGGGATCACAGATACGCAGTATTTT. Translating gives CASSLTSGITDTQYF. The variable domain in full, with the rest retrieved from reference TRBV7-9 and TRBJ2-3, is DTGVSQNPRHKITKRGQNVTFRCDPISEHNRLYWYRQTLGQGPEFLTYFQNEAQLEKSRLLSDRFSAERPKGSFSTLEIQRTEQGDSAMYLCASSLTSGITDTQYFGPGTRLTVL.

In DNA form, the CDR3 reads TGTGCCAGTAGTCGTTCGTTAGACAGGGGAACAGATACGCAGTATTTT. The encoded protein is CASSRSLDRGTDTQYF. This chain joins TRBV19 and TRBJ2-3, with 8 bases aligning to TRBD1. With V trimmed by 5 bases and J by 3 bases, 10 bases remained unmatched. Germline V lookup: CDR1 LNHDA, CDR2 SQIVND (reference sequence). There are 16 residues in the CDR3.

CDR3 bases: TGTGCCAGCAGCTTAACGTTCGGCAGTTTGAACACCGGGGAGCTGTTTTTT. This translates into CASSLTFGSLNTGELFF. The genes are TRBV7-3 and TRBJ2-2; D gene unclear. With 0 bases removed from V and 1 base from J, the gap between germline ends came to 12 bases. Germline V gene sequence: CDR1 SGHTA, CDR2 FQGTGA. CDR3 length: 17 residues. The full variable domain, in which reference TRBV7-3 and TRBJ2-2 provide the parts outside the CDR3, is GAGVSQTPSNKVTEKGKYVELRCDPISGHTALYWYRQSLGQGPEFLIYFQGTGAADDSGLPNDRFFAVRPEGSVSTLKIQRTERGDSAVYLCASSLTFGSLNTGELFFGEGSRLTVL.

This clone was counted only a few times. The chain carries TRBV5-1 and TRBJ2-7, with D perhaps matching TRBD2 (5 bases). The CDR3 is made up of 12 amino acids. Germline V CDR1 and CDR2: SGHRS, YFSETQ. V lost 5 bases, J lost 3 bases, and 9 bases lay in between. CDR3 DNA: TGCGCCAGCAGGGGTAGCGACTACGAGCAGTACTTC. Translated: CASRGSDYEQYF.

The CDR3 nucleotides read TGTGCCAGCAGCGCGTCAGATACGCAGTATTTT. It codes for CASSASDTQYF. V gene TRBV7-2 combines with J gene TRBJ2-3; no definite D call. This CDR3 has 11 amino acids. Between the trimmed V and J ends, which lost 5 bases and 4 bases, there was a span of 4 bases. Germline CDR1 reads SGHTA; CDR2 reads FQGNSA.

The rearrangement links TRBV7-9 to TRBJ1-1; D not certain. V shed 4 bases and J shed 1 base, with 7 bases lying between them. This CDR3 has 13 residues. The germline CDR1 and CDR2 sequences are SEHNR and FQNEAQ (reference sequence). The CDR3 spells CASSSAGNTEAFF. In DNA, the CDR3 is TGTGCCAGCAGCTCCGCAGGGAACACTGAAGCTTTCTTT.